This entry is about one T cell receptor beta chain. The data were obtained in a study of T cell changes during pregnancy in multiple sclerosis. Clones were read by immunoSEQ multiplex PCR, and TCRdb kept only the in-frame ones, dropping some. Among 35,000 or so clones listed, about 89% were seen once. Germline V gene lookup returns CDR1 SNHLY and CDR2 FYNNEI. Between the trimmed V and J ends, which lost 3 bases and 8 bases, there was a span of 19 bases. The CDR3 runs to 16 residues. The rearrangement uses TRBV2 and TRBJ2-2, with D possibly matching TRBD2 (5 bases). The sequence was obtained from a female donor in good health, enrolled as a control in a pregnancy study. The input for sequencing was CD4+ T cells from peripheral blood mononuclear cells, taken in the third trimester of pregnancy. The CDR3 here is CASSERLGRGIGELFF. CDR3 bases: TGTGCCAGCAGTGAGAGGCTAGGGAGAGGTATTGGGGAGCTGTTTTTT.